This T cell receptor beta chain was profiled in a study of monozygotic twins with cystic fibrosis. Libraries were prepared by immunoSEQ multiplex PCR; TCRdb keeps only in-frame clonotypes and omits some of them. This table has approximately 23,000 clones, roughly 89% appearing once. Study-wide results and caveats: Age, concordance and disease severity did not associate with shared CDR3 numbers.

With 0 bases removed from V and 4 bases from J, the gap between germline ends came to 11 bases. This CDR3 region has 15 residues. CDR1 LGHNA and CDR2 YSLEER come from the germline V gene. A remark on this clone: Antigen unknown.

This chain uses TRBV4-3 with TRBJ2-3, with D possibly TRBD2 on 5 matching bases. The clonotype comes from a woman in her twenties or thirties with cystic fibrosis. Sequencing input: blood. The CDR3 protein is CASSQDPSGPDTQYF. The CDR3 DNA is TGCGCCAGCAGCCAAGATCCAAGCGGCCCAGATACGCAGTATTTT.